The T cell receptor (beta chain) under discussion was sequenced for a study of identical twins. TCRdb analysed the 5' RACE reads with MiXCR anew, one entry per CDR3 protein. The sample holds around 490,000 distinct CDR3 sequences, roughly 15% seen once. Trimming cost V 6 bases and J 6 bases, with 6 bases left between them. The CDR3 covers 12 residues. The same sample was also studied in work on yellow fever vaccine responses in identical twins.

This TCR derives from a young woman in good health. This chain uses TRBV12-3 or TRBV12-4 with TRBJ2-6; D unclear. The sequenced sample consisted of CD4+ T cells sorted from blood. The CDR3 nucleotides read TGTGCCAGCAGGGCCGCGGCCAACGTCCTGACTTTC. It specifies CASRAAANVLTF.